The 18 T cell receptor gamma chains reported below all come from one sample, sequenced in a study of gamma delta lymphoproliferative disorders and STAT genes. TCRdb ran CATT on the multiplex PCR reads. The table has 2,500 or so gamma-chain clones, approximately 10% seen once. The receptor sequences were amplified from genomic DNA of peripheral blood mononuclear cells. Sequenced sample: blood. The origin of the receptors is a human donor in good health.

To note about this clone: Because the CDR3's place on the DNA is in doubt, the DNA is left out and the CDR3 is given as listed by TCRdb. The J gene went uncalled, whereas the V gene is TRGV10. TRGV10 is given ORF status, its function remaining uncertain. The CDR3 spans 18 residues, counting both ends. CDR3 loop: CAAWDRFIRNSLAVEQHF.

The J gene is TRGJ1 or TRGJ2, the V gene TRGV5. Here the J gene was assigned by germline matching of the DNA, as TCRdb has none. The CDR3 loop spans 19 amino acids. The germline gives CDR1 VINAFY, CDR2 YDVSNSKD. V lost 2 bases to trimming and J lost 4 bases; unmatched junction nucleotides: 23. The CDR3 DNA follows: TGTGCCACCTGGGACACGTTGGCGGGACCTCCACCTCTCTATTATAAGAAACTCTTT. This sequence encodes CATWDTLAGPPPLYYKKLF.

This clone is medium-sized in the sample. The chain carries TRGV8 and TRGJP2. The J gene is absent in TCRdb and was assigned here via DNA matching to germline. V was clipped by 0 bases and J by 2 bases; unmatched bases: 6. Germline assignment: CDR1 VENAVY and CDR2 YDSYNSRV. The CDR3 is 16 residues long. CDR3 residues: CATWDRRGSSDWIKTF. For the CDR3, the DNA is TGTGCCACCTGGGATAGGCGTGGGAGTAGTGATTGGATCAAGACGTTT.

In its sample, this clone is medium-sized. The chain combines TRGV9 with TRGJP1. The J gene, left out of TCRdb, was set here by checking the DNA against germline. Germline lookup yields CDR1 GITISATS and CDR2 ISYDGTV (reference sequence). This CDR3 is built from 16 residues. Trimming removed 3 bases from V and 5 bases from J; junction bases left unmatched: 12. Written as DNA, the CDR3 is TGTGCCTTGTGGGAGCTGCTACGTGAGACTGGTTGGTTCAAGATATTT. This sequence encodes CALWELLRETGWFKIF.

Within the sample, this clone is medium-sized. J is TRGJ1 or TRGJ2 and V is TRGV8. No J gene was available from TCRdb, and it was assigned here by a germline match of the DNA. CDR3 length: 12 residues. From germline, CDR1 is VENAVY and CDR2 YDSYNSRV. CDR3 sequence: CAKGPRYYKKLF. Written as DNA, the CDR3 is TGTGCGAAGGGGCCCAGGTATTATAAGAAACTCTTT.

This clone was seen a handful of times. The chain recombines TRGV10 with TRGJP1. As TCRdb names no J gene, one was assigned here on the basis of a DNA match to germline. TRGV10 is an ORF, with its function uncertain. Trimming took 9 bases from V and 0 from J; bases not matched to a gene: 5. This CDR3 has 14 amino acids. CDR3 DNA sequence: TGTGCTGCGTGCATAAATACCACTGGTTGGTTCAAGATATTT. This translates into CAACINTTGWFKIF.

In its sample, this clone is medium-sized. The chain recombines TRGV9 with TRGJP. No J gene is reported in TCRdb; it was inferred here by comparing the DNA with germline. The CDR3 is 16 residues long. Germline V gives CDR1 GITISATS, CDR2 ISYDGTV (reference sequence). V lost 2 bases, J lost 5 bases, and 3 bases stayed unmatched. The CDR3 DNA reads as TGTGCCTTGTGGGAGGAAGAAGAGTTGGGCAAAAAAATCAAGGTATTT. Protein sequence: CALWEEEELGKKIKVF.

This clone qualifies as medium-sized. CDR3 sequence reads: CATWDGPDGWFKIF. CDR3 nucleotides: TGTGCCACCTGGGACGGTCCCGATGGTTGGTTCAAGATATTT. The J gene is TRGJP1, the V gene TRGV2. The J gene is not listed in TCRdb, so it was assigned here from a DNA match to germline. Germline CDR1 EGSNGY, CDR2 YDSYNSKV. V was pared by 1 base and J by 7 bases, with 6 bases of the junction left unmatched. The CDR3 is 14 residues long.

In this sample, this clone is medium-sized. The chain has TRGV8 and TRGJ1 or TRGJ2. As TCRdb names no J gene, one was assigned here on the basis of a DNA match to germline. The CDR3 has 14 amino acids. Germline CDR1 and CDR2: VENAVY and YDSYNSRV. V was clipped by 0 bases and J by 3 bases; unmatched bases: 5. The CDR3 spells CATWDRICYYKKLF. The CDR3 bases are TGTGCCACCTGGGATAGGATCTGTTATTATAAGAAACTCTTT.

This clone is labeled medium-sized. The chain couples TRGV10 to TRGJP1. Here the J gene came from matching the DNA to germline, since TCRdb omits it. TRGV10 is an ORF; its function is uncertain. This CDR3 spans 10 amino acids. The V gene end was trimmed by 14 bases and the J gene end by 10 bases; junction bases not matched to a gene: 8. CDR3 nucleotide sequence: TGTGCTTTCGGGGTTTGGTTCAAGATATTT. This codes for CAFGVWFKIF.

This clone is categorized as medium-sized. This chain connects TRGV4 to TRGJP1. Here the J gene came from matching the DNA to germline, since TCRdb omits it. The V and J ends lost 6 bases and 5 bases, in that order; junction bases with no gene match: 12. The length of the CDR3 is 15 residues. Per the germline V gene, CDR1 is EGSTGY and CDR2 is YDSYTSSV. The CDR3 region is CATWPGEYTGWFKIF. DNA for the CDR3: TGTGCCACCTGGCCTGGTGAATATACTGGTTGGTTCAAGATATTT.

Within the sample, this clone is medium-sized. The chain joins TRGV2 to TRGJP2. TCRdb leaves out the J gene; it was filled in here by matching the DNA to germline. The CDR3 consists of 15 residues. The ends lost 0 bases at V and 1 base at J; junction bases unmatched: 2. Germline V gene sequence: CDR1 EGSNGY, CDR2 YDSYNSKV. CDR3 residues: CATWDGISSDWIKTF. The CDR3 region has the DNA TGTGCCACCTGGGACGGGATTAGTAGTGATTGGATCAAGACGTTT.

In this sample, this clone is medium-sized (0.01 to 0.1%). The J gene is TRGJP1, the V gene TRGV2. Here the J gene was assigned by germline matching of the DNA, as TCRdb has none. V was pared by 0 bases and J by 2 bases, with 12 bases of the junction left unmatched. CDR3 size: 18 residues. From germline, CDR1 is EGSNGY and CDR2 YDSYNSKV. The CDR3 DNA reads as TGTGCCACCTGGGACGGGCCCCCCTATCGAACCACTGGTTGGTTCAAGATATTT. It is translated as CATWDGPPYRTTGWFKIF.

By sample share, this clone is medium-sized. The chain carries TRGV8 and TRGJP1. The J gene, absent from TCRdb, was called here by matching the DNA to germline. The CDR3 spans 13 residues. The V segment lost 0 bases and the J segment 6 bases; nucleotides outside the gene matches: 1. Germline V gene sequence: CDR1 VENAVY, CDR2 YDSYNSRV. CDR3 in DNA: TGTGCCACCTGGGATAGGCCTGGTTGGTTCAAGATATTT. It encodes CATWDRPGWFKIF.

This clone qualifies as medium-sized (0.01 to 0.1%). The chain is built from TRGV10 and TRGJ1 or TRGJ2. Here the J gene came from matching the DNA to germline, since TCRdb omits it. TRGV10 is an ORF; its function is uncertain. V was clipped by 9 bases and J by 8 bases; unmatched bases: 8. The CDR3 sequence is 11 residues long. The CDR3 protein is CAACYMDKKLF. The CDR3 nucleotides read TGTGCTGCGTGTTACATGGATAAGAAACTCTTT.

This clone was detected ten times or more. V is TRGV10 and J is TRGJP1. TCRdb records no J gene; here it was assigned by comparing the DNA to germline. TRGV10 is an open reading frame, and its role is uncertain. This CDR3 has 14 residues. With 8 bases clipped from V and 7 bases from J, the junction kept 11 bases outside the gene matches. CDR3 region: CAAWAGCSGWFKIF. CDR3 nucleotides: TGTGCTGCGTGGGCAGGTTGCAGTGGTTGGTTCAAGATATTT.

This chain connects TRGV10 to TRGJP1. The J gene is absent in TCRdb and was assigned here via DNA matching to germline. Being an ORF, TRGV10 has a function that is uncertain. Unmatched junction bases numbered 4, after V lost 8 bases and J lost 12 bases. CDR3 length: 10 amino acids. The CDR3 region has the DNA TGTGCTGCGTGGGCGCGGTTCAAGATATTT. Protein: CAAWARFKIF.

By proportion, this clone is medium-sized. J is TRGJP1 and V is TRGV8. TCRdb offers no J gene call, so here the DNA was matched to germline to obtain one. Germline assignment: CDR1 VENAVY and CDR2 YDSYNSRV. V lost 5 bases, J lost 0 bases, and 3 bases stayed unmatched. The CDR3 consists of 14 residues. The CDR3 region is CATWVNTTGWFKIF. DNA of the CDR3: TGTGCCACCTGGGTAAATACCACTGGTTGGTTCAAGATATTT.